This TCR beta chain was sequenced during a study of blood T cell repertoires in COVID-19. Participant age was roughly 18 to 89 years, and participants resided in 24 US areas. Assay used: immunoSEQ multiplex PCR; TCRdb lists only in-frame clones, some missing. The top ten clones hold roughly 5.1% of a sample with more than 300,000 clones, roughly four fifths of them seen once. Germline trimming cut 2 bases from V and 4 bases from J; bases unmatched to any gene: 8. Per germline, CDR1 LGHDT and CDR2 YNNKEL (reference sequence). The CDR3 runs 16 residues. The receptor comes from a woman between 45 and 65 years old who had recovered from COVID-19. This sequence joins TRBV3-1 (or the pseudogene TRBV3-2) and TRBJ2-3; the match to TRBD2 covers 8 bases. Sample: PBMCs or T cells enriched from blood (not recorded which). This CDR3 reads CASSQPGGAPPDTQYF. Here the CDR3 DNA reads TGTGCCAGCAGCCAACCGGGGGGGGCGCCCCCAGATACGCAGTATTTT.